This T cell receptor (beta chain) was recorded in a study of cytomegalovirus exposure and HLA in healthy donors. Overall study context: Clustering assigned 81% of the roughly 420 genotyped donors to the Caucasian-associated ancestry cluster. Study conclusions and caveats: It was reported that the classifier diagnosed cytomegalovirus status with high specificity and sensitivity in both the original and validation cohorts.

The PCR had 60 Vbeta and 13 Jbeta primers. TCRdb's copy holds only in-frame clones and misses some; the assay was immunoSEQ multiplex PCR. Here the sample spans some 130,000 clones, around 76% being singletons. Worth noting for this clone: Antigen: not known.

Healthy donors of bone marrow made up the group. The TCR sequence derives from a male donor in good health and CMV-seronegative. Material for sequencing was PBMCs.

The DNA for the CDR3 is TGTGCCAGCAGCTTCTGGGCAGGGGAGAACACCGGGGAGCTGTTTTTT. It translates to CASSFWAGENTGELFF. The rearrangement uses TRBV7-9 and TRBJ2-2, with D possibly being TRBD1 (6 bases). V was cut by 3 bases and J by 1 base, with 12 bases left in between. The CDR3 is made up of 16 amino acids. CDR1 is SEHNR and CDR2 is FQNEAQ in the germline V gene (reference sequence).